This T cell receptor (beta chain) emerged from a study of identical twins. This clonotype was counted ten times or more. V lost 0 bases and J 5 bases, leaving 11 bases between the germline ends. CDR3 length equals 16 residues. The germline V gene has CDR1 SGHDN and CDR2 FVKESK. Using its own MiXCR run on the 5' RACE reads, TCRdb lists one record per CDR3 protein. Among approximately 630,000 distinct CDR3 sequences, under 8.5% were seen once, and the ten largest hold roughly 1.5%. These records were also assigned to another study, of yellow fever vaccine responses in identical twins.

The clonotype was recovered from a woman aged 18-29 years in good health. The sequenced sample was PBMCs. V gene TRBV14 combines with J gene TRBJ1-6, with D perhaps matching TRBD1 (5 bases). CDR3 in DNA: TGTGCCAGCAGCCAAGAAGGGGTCACTCATAATTCACCCCTCCACTTT. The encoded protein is CASSQEGVTHNSPLHF. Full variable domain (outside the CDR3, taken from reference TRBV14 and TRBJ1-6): EAGVTQFPSHSVIEKGQTVTLRCDPISGHDNLYWYRRVMGKEIKFLLHFVKESKQDESGMPNNRFLAERTGGTYSTLKVQPAELEDSGVYFCASSQEGVTHNSPLHFGNGTRLTVT.